These 28 T cell receptor beta chains originate from one sample sequenced in a study of blood T cell repertoires in COVID-19. Here immunoSEQ multiplex PCR was the method, and the copy in TCRdb shows in-frame clones only, minus some. The profile shows 75,000 to 100,000 clones, around 75% of them singletons. What was sequenced was peripheral blood. These receptors were obtained from a man aged 70-80 years with acute or convalescent COVID-19.

J is TRBJ2-3 and V is TRBV10-2; 7 bases are shared with TRBD2. Germline CDR1 reads WSHSY; CDR2 reads SAAADI. This CDR3 region has 14 residues. V trimming: 2 bases; J trimming: 4 bases; junction bases outside the gene matches: 3. CDR3 loop: CASSEGGRSDTQYF. The DNA of the CDR3 is TGCGCCAGCAGTGAGGGCGGGAGATCAGATACGCAGTATTTT.

This clone was seen a few times. At one end, the junction sequence differs from germline, possibly due to a read error. V and J are TRBV5-1 and TRBJ2-1; TRBD2 matches 8 bases. The CDR3 runs to 16 residues. Germline V lookup: CDR1 SGHRS, CDR2 YFSETQ. CDR3 residues: CASTLSWERERNEQFF. The DNA of the CDR3 is TGCGCCAGCACCTTGTCGTGGGAGCGGGAGAGGAATGAGCAGTTCTTC.

The chain employs TRBV2 and TRBJ1-3; D ambiguous. Germline CDR1 reads SNHLY; CDR2 reads FYNNEI. V was shortened by 6 bases and J by 9 bases, with 15 bases between the two germline ends. The CDR3 is made up of 13 amino acids. The CDR3 DNA reads as TGTGCCAGCAGAGATGACCCTCGCGGCACCATATATTTT. This codes for CASRDDPRGTIYF.

In regard to this clone: The identical CDR3 is also encoded by other nucleotide sequences in the sample. CDR3 DNA sequence: TGTGCCAGCAGTAGCGAAGAGACCCAGTACTTC. It is translated as CASSSEETQYF. The J gene is TRBJ2-5, the V gene TRBV28; D gene ambiguous. Looked up from germline, CDR1 is MDHEN and CDR2 is SYDVKM. The germline V and J ends were trimmed by 5 bases and 3 bases, with 4 bases remaining between them. The CDR3 length is 11 residues. Combining the CDR3 with reference TRBV28 and TRBJ2-5 gives the whole variable domain DVKVTQSSRYLVKRTGEKVFLECVQDMDHENMFWYRQDPGLGLRLIYFSYDVKMKEKGDIPEGYSVSREKKERFSLILESASTNQTSMYLCASSSEETQYFGPGTRLLVL.

This chain uses TRBV25-1 with TRBJ2-7, with TRBD1 identical over 8 bases. The germline V gene encodes CDR1 MGHDK and CDR2 SYGVNS. The CDR3 consists of 15 residues. With 4 bases clipped from V and 1 base from J, the junction kept 6 bases outside the gene matches. Here the CDR3 reads CASSVTGGESYEQYF. The CDR3 DNA reads TGTGCCAGCAGTGTCACAGGGGGAGAATCCTACGAGCAGTACTTC.

The chain employs TRBV5-1 and TRBJ2-2, with TRBD1 matching over 8 bases. Germline-derived CDR1 and CDR2 are SGHRS and YFSETQ. J lost 6 bases, V lost 4 bases, and 11 bases had no gene match. The CDR3 runs 16 residues. CDR3 sequence (DNA): TGCGCCAGCAGCCTGGAGGGCAGGGGGCCTTCCGGGGAGCTGTTTTTT. Its protein product is CASSLEGRGPSGELFF.

This chain connects TRBV11-3 to TRBJ2-7; D possibly corresponds to TRBD2 (6 bases). V shed 5 bases and J shed 0 bases, with 11 bases lying between them. The V gene's germline CDR1 is SGHNT and CDR2 YENEEA. The CDR3 loop spans 14 amino acids. In nucleotides, the CDR3 is TGTGCCAGCAGCCCTAGCGCCGGCTCCTACGAGCAGTACTTC. Translated: CASSPSAGSYEQYF.

This chain links TRBV2 with TRBJ1-2; 9 bases match TRBD1. J was trimmed by 8 bases and V by 7 bases; bases with no gene match: 11. CDR3 length equals 14 residues. CDR1 is SNHLY, CDR2 FYNNEI, per germline. CDR3 sequence: CASIQGTGGGGYTF. CDR3 coding DNA: TGTGCCAGCATACAGGGAACAGGGGGCGGGGGCTACACCTTC.

The chain couples TRBV28 to TRBJ2-5, with unresolved D. From germline, CDR1 is MDHEN and CDR2 SYDVKM. Trimming took off 5 bases at V and 7 bases at J, with 8 bases between the two ends. The CDR3 runs 11 residues. The CDR3 DNA sequence: TGTGCCAGCAGTCCTCTCGGGACCCAGTACTTC. Protein sequence: CASSPLGTQYF.

V usage is TRBV18 and J usage is TRBJ1-2; 9 bases fit TRBD1. The V segment lost 3 bases and the J segment 6 bases; nucleotides outside the gene matches: 14. Looked up from germline, CDR1 is KGHSH and CDR2 is LQKENI. This CDR3 has 17 residues. This chain's CDR3 is CASSPGHRDRDNDGYTF. In DNA form, the CDR3 reads TGTGCCAGCTCACCTGGACATAGGGACAGGGACAACGATGGCTACACCTTC.

The gene calls are TRBV29-1 and TRBJ2-5; TRBD2 might be the D (6 bases). In germline, CDR1 is SQVTM, CDR2 ANQGSEA. The CDR3 extends over 11 amino acids. Trimming removed 7 bases from V and 3 bases from J, with 9 bases in between. The DNA of the CDR3 is TGCAGCGGGGGACTGGAAGAGACCCAGTACTTC. It codes for CSGGLEETQYF.

The rearrangement uses TRBV2 and TRBJ1-2; weak D call: TRBD1 (6 bases). The V gene lost 6 bases and the J gene lost 0 bases, with 8 bases spanning the gap. CDR3 length: 13 amino acids. Germline CDR1 reads SNHLY; CDR2 reads FYNNEI. The CDR3 DNA reads TGTGCCAGCAGAAGGGACACTAACTATGGCTACACCTTC. Encoded protein: CASRRDTNYGYTF. Using reference TRBV2 and TRBJ1-2 for the parts outside the CDR3, the full variable domain is EPEVTQTPSHQVTQMGQEVILRCVPISNHLYFYWYRQILGQKVEFLVSFYNNEISEKSEIFDDQFSVERPDGSNFTLKIRSTKLEDSAMYFCASRRDTNYGYTFGSGTRLTVV.

This chain connects TRBV7-2 to TRBJ2-7; a possible D gene is TRBD2 (5 bases). This CDR3 is built from 16 residues. The V end was cut by 5 bases, the J end by 1 base, with 18 bases between. Germline V gene data show CDR1 as SGHTA and CDR2 as FQGNSA. The DNA for the CDR3 is TGTGCCAGCAGCCCAGCGGTGGCGGTTCCTTCCTACGAGCAGTACTTC. Translated: CASSPAVAVPSYEQYF.

The J gene is TRBJ1-5, the V gene TRBV3-1 (or the pseudogene TRBV3-2), with D unresolved. This CDR3 region has 13 residues. The germline gives CDR1 LGHDT, CDR2 YNNKEL (reference sequence). Trimming shortened V by 4 bases and J by 10 bases, and 14 bases separated the two germline ends. The CDR3 region is CASSPSAGGPQHF. CDR3 in DNA: TGTGCCAGCAGCCCCTCGGCGGGCGGACCCCAGCATTTT.

This clone was seen ten or more times. V is TRBV29-1 and J is TRBJ2-3; tentative D call: TRBD2 (5 bases). Between the trimmed V and J ends, which lost 4 bases and 4 bases, there was a span of 9 bases. CDR1 is SQVTM, CDR2 ANQGSEA, per germline. The CDR3 has 12 residues. In DNA, the CDR3 is TGCAGCGTTGCTTTCGGGGCAGATACGCAGTATTTT. Its translation: CSVAFGADTQYF.

The rearrangement uses TRBV3-1 (or the pseudogene TRBV3-2) and TRBJ2-7, with D tentatively TRBD2 (6 bases). The CDR3 is 13 amino acids. V was pared by 4 bases and J by 4 bases, with 11 bases between. Germline loops: CDR1 LGHDT, CDR2 YNNKEL (reference sequence). Here the CDR3 reads CASSLTRDYEQYF. CDR3 nucleotides: TGTGCCAGCAGCCTGACTAGGGATTACGAGCAGTACTTC.

A word on this clone: Without the conserved terminal phenylalanine or tryptophan, this CDR3 likely stems from a read error. The limits of the CDR3 on the DNA are not certain, so only TCRdb's listed CDR3 is given. V gene TRBV6-5 combines with J gene TRBJ2-7; the table's D call, TRBD2, has no DNA check behind it. The CDR3 comprises 13 residues, both ends counted. In germline, CDR1 is MNHEY, CDR2 SVGAGI. CDR3 region: CASSYSREGPYVL.

The V and J genes are TRBV5-1 and TRBJ2-7; 12 bases match TRBD2. The CDR3 extends over 15 amino acids. Per germline, CDR1 SGHRS and CDR2 YFSETQ. The ends lost 5 bases at V and 7 bases at J; junction bases unmatched: 10. The CDR3 here is CASSSTSGSQGEQYF. CDR3 DNA: TGCGCCAGCAGTTCGACTAGCGGGAGCCAAGGGGAGCAGTACTTC.

This clone was seen once. CDR3 amino acids: CASSPTGGTRGGYEQYF. The DNA of the CDR3 is TGCGCCAGCAGTCCTACGGGCGGGACTCGAGGTGGGTACGAGCAGTACTTC. The chain couples TRBV23-1 to TRBJ2-7; maybe TRBD2 (6 bases). TRBV23-1 is marked as an open reading frame, function uncertain. V gave up 4 bases and J gave up 4 bases, with 23 bases separating them. This CDR3 is built from 17 residues.

The rearrangement uses TRBV24-1 and TRBJ1-5; D gene uncertain. CDR3 length equals 12 residues. Per germline, CDR1 KGHDR and CDR2 SFDVKD. Trimming shortened V by 4 bases and J by 5 bases, and 5 bases separated the two germline ends. The CDR3 nucleotides read TGTGCCACCAGTGAGTCTTATCAGCCCCAGCATTTT. Protein sequence: CATSESYQPQHF.

Only one count was recorded for this clone. The chain couples TRBV5-1 to TRBJ1-1; TRBD1 agrees at 7 bases. J gave up 6 bases and V 4 bases, and 12 bases lay outside the gene matches. From germline, CDR1 is SGHRS and CDR2 YFSETQ. The length of the CDR3 is 15 residues. The CDR3 nucleotides are TGCGCCAGCAGCACTGGACAGGCACTACCGGCTGAAGCTTTCTTT. It is translated as CASSTGQALPAEAFF.

The chain joins TRBV19 to TRBJ1-5, with a possible D match to TRBD1 (5 bases). Trimming took 4 bases from V and 4 from J, leaving 17 bases between them. CDR3 length: 16 residues. Germline V CDR1 and CDR2: LNHDA, SQIVND (reference sequence). The CDR3 bases are TGTGCCAGTAGTACCTCGGGGCCGGGGGGAAATCAGCCCCAGCATTTT. Protein sequence: CASSTSGPGGNQPQHF.

The chain carries TRBV29-1 and TRBJ1-3, with 7 bases aligning to TRBD1. The CDR3 consists of 12 residues. V lost 6 bases and J lost 3; bases outside the gene matches: 2. CDR1 and CDR2 (germline): SQVTM, ANQGSEA. CDR3 amino acids: CSVQGFGNTIYF. The CDR3 DNA reads TGCAGCGTACAGGGGTTTGGAAACACCATATATTTT.

The rearrangement links TRBV2 to TRBJ2-5; 9 bases fit TRBD1. J lost 2 bases, V lost 5 bases, and 3 bases had no gene match. The CDR3 runs 14 residues. CDR1 and CDR2 from the germline V gene are SNHLY and FYNNEI. The CDR3 protein is CASSPGTGQETQYF. The CDR3 DNA reads TGTGCCAGCAGTCCTGGGACAGGGCAAGAGACCCAGTACTTC.

The chain uses TRBV18 and TRBJ2-2; 7 nucleotides agree with TRBD2. The germline V gene encodes CDR1 KGHSH and CDR2 LQKENI. The length of the CDR3 is 15 residues. V shed 6 bases, J shed 3 bases, and the junction held 7 bases outside the gene matches. The CDR3 nucleotides are TGTGCCAGCTCCGTAACCCGGGGGGACACCGGGGAGCTGTTTTTT. This translates into CASSVTRGDTGELFF. Variable domain in full (rest from reference TRBV18 and TRBJ2-2): NAGVMQNPRHLVRRRGQEARLRCSPMKGHSHVYWYRQLPEEGLKFMVYLQKENIIDESGMPKERFSAEFPKEGPSILRIQQVVRGDSAAYFCASSVTRGDTGELFFGEGSRLTVL.

The rearrangement joins TRBV5-1 to TRBJ2-1; perhaps TRBD2 as D (6 bases). The CDR3 totals 12 residues. Germline CDR1 is SGHRS and CDR2 is YFSETQ. Trimming took off 3 bases at V and 9 bases at J, with 10 bases between the two ends. CDR3 residues: CASSSPGGEQFF. The CDR3 bases are TGCGCCAGCAGCTCCCCCGGGGGTGAGCAGTTCTTC.

This chain links TRBV7-2 with TRBJ2-3; D possibly corresponds to TRBD1 (5 bases). This CDR3 has 13 residues. Germline V gene data show CDR1 as SGHTA and CDR2 as FQGNSA. V was shortened by 3 bases and J by 5 bases, with 9 bases between the two germline ends. The CDR3 nucleotides read TGTGCCAGCAGCTTCAGGGTTGGAGATACGCAGTATTTT. Its protein is CASSFRVGDTQYF.

V is TRBV7-8 and J is TRBJ2-7; TRBD2 matches at 12 bases. The germline gives CDR1 SGHVS, CDR2 FQNEAQ. J gave up 5 bases and V 5 bases, and 16 bases lay outside the gene matches. CDR3 length: 18 amino acids. The CDR3 DNA reads TGTGCCAGCAGCCGATCCTTAGGCCTAGCGGGAGGGCCACACGAGCAGTACTTC. It encodes CASSRSLGLAGGPHEQYF.